The present TCR beta chain was sequenced within a study of OX40 agonist ivuxolimab in advanced cancers. Broadly, across the study: Ivuxolimab was a fully human IgG2 agonistic monoclonal antibody targeting the costimulatory receptor OX40 (CD134). Intravenous ivuxolimab was administered to patients every 2 weeks at six dose levels: 0.01, 0.1, 0.3, 1.5, 3 and 10 mg/kg. Among the roughly 50 dose-escalation patients, about 19 had hepatocellular carcinoma, 15 or so melanoma, 9 renal cell carcinoma and 9 head and neck cancer. A male proportion of under 85% and a mean age of 60 years, ranging from about 23 to 90, were recorded for the dose-escalation cohort. Patients were allowed to have had prior anti-PD-1, anti-PD-L1 or anti-CTLA-4 therapy, and 40% to 45% of the dose-escalation patients had been treated with checkpoint inhibitors. Three dose-escalation patients achieved partial responses, one with hepatocellular carcinoma and two with cutaneous melanoma. The purpose of peripheral TCRbeta sequencing was to test whether ivuxolimab changed TCR sequence diversity and led to clonal T-cell expansion. The monotherapy dose-escalation portion (N ≈ 57 patients) of the phase I ivuxolimab trial is reported in the paper. Results the study describes overall, beyond this receptor: In the 0.1-3.0 mg/kg groups, partial responders were among the patients with the lowest normalized peripheral clonal expansion, particularly in CD8+ T cells. Low levels of normalized T-cell clonal expansion were also seen in some patients who did not respond. At doses of 0.1 to 3.0 mg/kg, clonal expansion of both CD4+ and CD8+ T cells in blood was seen between baseline and week 6. The antigen specificity of the peripheral T cells that underwent clonal expansion was not determined. On average, CD8+ T cells showed more expanded clones than CD4+ T cells after ivuxolimab.

The trial excluded patients who had a history of autoimmune disease or who were on systemic immunosuppression. Peripheral blood for TCR sequencing was collected from all dose cohorts at baseline, on cycle 4 day 1, and on cycle 7 day 1. The samples were drawn from a first-in-human, open-label, multicenter phase I dose-escalation trial of ivuxolimab. Adults with locally advanced or metastatic melanoma, renal cell carcinoma, hepatocellular carcinoma or head and neck squamous cell carcinoma were enrolled in the trial. Before TCR sequencing, CD4+ T cells and CD8+ T cells from peripheral blood were sorted into separate populations. Genomic DNA was extracted from sorted cells for sequencing of the TCRbeta CDR3 region. TCRbeta CDR3 regions were sequenced using the immunoSEQ Assay. As stored in TCRdb, this immuneACCESS dataset retains in-frame rearrangements with V and J assigned. A fraction of the clones does not appear; measured against another copy, unresolved V genes explain less than half of the discrepancy, and the remainder lacks a known reason. For this sample there are about 44,000 clones; more than 75% appear just once. 0.38% of the sample lies in the top ten.

A note on this clone: No cognate antigen has been identified for it. Per-base qualities were not stored, and no clone one base away is much larger.

CDR1 and CDR2 are read off the germline V gene as SGHRS and YFSETQ. Relative to germline, V is 3 bases shorter and J is 6 bases shorter, with 13 bases between their ends. The CDR3, from cysteine to phenylalanine, totals 13 residues. The read is trimmed to its CDR3 DNA, 39 bases read in frame from base 1. Specimen: CD4+ or CD8+ T cells sorted from blood, collected in a trial of the OX40 agonist ivuxolimab. This chain joins TRBV5-1 to TRBJ2-7; the D gene could be either TRBD1 or TRBD2, each agreeing at 5 bases. The clonotype comes from an adult with an advanced solid tumor such as melanoma, head and neck, liver or kidney cancer. The sequenced DNA: TGCGCCAGCAGCTCACGGGGCCTCTCCGAGCAGTACTTC. Its translation reads: CASSSRGLSEQYF.